This TCR beta chain was identified in a study of blood T cell repertoires in COVID-19. The overall study: The origin of the acute and convalescent COVID-19 samples was the United States, Italy and Spain. Sources were T cells, B-cell-depleted T cells, or PBMCs; the material itself was cDNA or gDNA.

As handled by the study authors: The authors estimated nucleated cell counts from reference gene primer amplification. Sequenced by immunoSEQ multiplex PCR; TCRdb stores in-frame clones only, minus some. D and trimming come from the DNA, and the V and J calls and clone size come from that table. The table shows around 300,000 clones, with more than 80% occurring only once. Self-reported history from a screening survey and questionnaire set each donor's cohort. The sample comprised PBMCs or T cells enriched from blood (not recorded which). The sequence came from a woman in her twenties or thirties who had recovered from COVID-19.

The CDR3 DNA is TGTGCCAGCAGCAAACTCGGGACAGGGGGTAGCACAGATACGCAGTATTTT. Its protein is CASSKLGTGGSTDTQYF. The chain joins TRBV5-8 to TRBJ2-3; 11 positions match TRBD1. This CDR3 comprises 17 residues. In germline, CDR1 is SGHTS, CDR2 YDEGEE. V shed 4 bases, J shed 0 bases, and the junction held 7 bases outside the gene matches.